This TCR beta chain was sequenced for a study of OX40 agonist ivuxolimab in advanced cancers. Using immunoSEQ multiplex PCR, the repertoire was profiled, and TCRdb retains in-frame clones only, with some absent. There are some 40,000 clones in the sample; roughly nine tenths occur only once, and under 30% lies in the top ten. With 4 bases removed from V and 0 bases from J, the gap between germline ends came to 7 bases. CDR1 and CDR2 from the germline V gene are SNHLY and FYNNEI. CDR3 length: 14 residues. The rearrangement joins TRBV2 to TRBJ1-5; unclear D gene. The sample was CD4+ or CD8+ T cells sorted from blood, taken in a trial of the OX40 agonist ivuxolimab. The receptor's source is an adult with an advanced solid tumor such as melanoma, head and neck, liver or kidney cancer. CDR3 in DNA: TGTGCCAGCAGTGCGATCAGTAGCAATCAGCCCCAGCATTTT. It translates to CASSAISSNQPQHF.